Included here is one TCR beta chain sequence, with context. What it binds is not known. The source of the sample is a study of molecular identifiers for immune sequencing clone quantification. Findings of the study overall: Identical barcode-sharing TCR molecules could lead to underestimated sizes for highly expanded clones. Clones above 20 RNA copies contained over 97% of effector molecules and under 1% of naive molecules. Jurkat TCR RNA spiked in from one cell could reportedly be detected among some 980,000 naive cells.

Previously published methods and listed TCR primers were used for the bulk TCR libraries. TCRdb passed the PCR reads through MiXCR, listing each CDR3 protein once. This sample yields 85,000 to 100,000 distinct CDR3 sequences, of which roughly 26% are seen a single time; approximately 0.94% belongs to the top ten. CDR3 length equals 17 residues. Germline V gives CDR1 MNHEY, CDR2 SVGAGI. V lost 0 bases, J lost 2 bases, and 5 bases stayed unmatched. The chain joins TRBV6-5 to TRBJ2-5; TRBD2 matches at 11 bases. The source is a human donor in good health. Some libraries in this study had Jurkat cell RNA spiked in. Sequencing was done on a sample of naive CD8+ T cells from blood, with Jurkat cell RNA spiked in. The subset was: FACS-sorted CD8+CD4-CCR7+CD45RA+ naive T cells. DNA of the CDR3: TGTGCCAGCAGTTACTCCCGAGCTAGCGGGGGGCAAGAGACCCAGTACTTC. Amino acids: CASSYSRASGGQETQYF.